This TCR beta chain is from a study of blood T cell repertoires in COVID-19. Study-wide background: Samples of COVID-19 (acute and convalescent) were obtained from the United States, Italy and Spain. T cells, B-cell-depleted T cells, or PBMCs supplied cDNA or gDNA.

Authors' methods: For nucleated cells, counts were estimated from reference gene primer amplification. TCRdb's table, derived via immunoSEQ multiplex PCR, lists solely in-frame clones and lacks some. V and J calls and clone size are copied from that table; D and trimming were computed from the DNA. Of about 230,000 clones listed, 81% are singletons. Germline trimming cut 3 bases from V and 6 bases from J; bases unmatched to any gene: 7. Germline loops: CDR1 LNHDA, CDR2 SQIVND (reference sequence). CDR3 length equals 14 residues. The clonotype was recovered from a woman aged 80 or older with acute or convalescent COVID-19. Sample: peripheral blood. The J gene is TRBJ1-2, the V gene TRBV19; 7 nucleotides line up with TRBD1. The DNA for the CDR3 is TGTGCCAGTAGTATCAACAGGGGAGGAGATGGCTACACCTTC. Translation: CASSINRGGDGYTF.